Listed below are T cell receptor beta chains from one sample, sequenced in a study of patients and donors after allogeneic stem cell transplantation. Using its own MiXCR run on the RT-PCR reads, TCRdb lists one record per CDR3 protein. The sample comprises 100,000 to 130,000 distinct CDR3 sequences, around 38% of which are singletons, and around 27% rests with the top ten. Sequenced sample: blood, either unsorted or a sorted T cell fraction (not recorded which). These receptors were obtained from a human donor who was either an allogeneic HSCT recipient or a stem cell or donor lymphocyte infusion donor (not recorded which). It is not recorded whose cells these are; they may come from a transplant donor. CDR3s include the opening cysteine and the closing phenylalanine or tryptophan. The order of the fields is V gene, D gene, clone size, J gene, CDR3 length, CDR3 DNA, CDR3 protein. D genes are given only for firm matches. Only some rows state a clone size, as once, few, many or a class for expanded clones.

v_gene: TRBV10-3; d_gene: -; abundance: -; j_gene: TRBJ2-1; len: 13; CDR3nt: TGTGCCACCCGGGACTCCTCCCAAAATGAGCAGTTCTTC; CDR3aa: CATRDSSQNEQFF
v_gene: TRBV29-1; d_gene: -; abundance: few; j_gene: TRBJ1-1; len: 13; CDR3nt: TGCAGCGTTGTGTTGGGGGCCAGCACTGAAGCTTTCTTT; CDR3aa: CSVVLGASTEAFF
v_gene: TRBV20-1; d_gene: -; abundance: -; j_gene: TRBJ1-4; len: 11; CDR3nt: TGCAGTGTGGGGGGGAATGAAAAACTGTTTTTT; CDR3aa: CSVGGNEKLFF
v_gene: TRBV7-9; d_gene: -; abundance: few; j_gene: TRBJ1-2; len: 18; CDR3nt: TGTGCCAGCAGCTTAGGCCGAGGGGGTTTTGCAGGCGACTATGGCTACACCTTC; CDR3aa: CASSLGRGGFAGDYGYTF
v_gene: TRBV12-3/TRBV12-4; d_gene: -; abundance: few; j_gene: TRBJ1-2; len: 14; CDR3nt: TGTGCCAGCAGTTTAGCGCAGGGTACCTATGGCTACACCTTC; CDR3aa: CASSLAQGTYGYTF
v_gene: TRBV9; d_gene: -; abundance: -; j_gene: TRBJ2-2; len: 18; CDR3nt: TGTGCCAGCAGCGTAGGTCTAGCGCACCCGCCGAACACCGGGGAGCTGTTTTTT; CDR3aa: CASSVGLAHPPNTGELFF
v_gene: TRBV7-6; d_gene: -; abundance: -; j_gene: TRBJ2-7; len: 13; CDR3nt: TGTGCCAGCAGCTTAGCCTCCTCCTACGAGCAGTACTTC; CDR3aa: CASSLASSYEQYF
v_gene: TRBV6-6; d_gene: TRBD1; abundance: -; j_gene: TRBJ1-4; len: 12; CDR3nt: TGTGCCAGCGGGACAGGCAATGAAAAACTGTTTTTT; CDR3aa: CASGTGNEKLFF
v_gene: TRBV20-1; d_gene: -; abundance: -; j_gene: TRBJ2-1; len: 12; CDR3nt: TGCAGTGCCCGGGCCGGGACCCTGGAGCAGTTCTTC; CDR3aa: CSARAGTLEQFF
v_gene: TRBV4-3; d_gene: TRBD1; abundance: -; j_gene: TRBJ2-7; len: 15; CDR3nt: TGCGCCAGCAGCCCGGGCCGGGACAGGGTAAAGGAGCAGTACTTC; CDR3aa: CASSPGRDRVKEQYF
v_gene: TRBV7-9; d_gene: -; abundance: few; j_gene: TRBJ1-1; len: 15; CDR3nt: TGTGCCAGCAGCTTATTTTCTCAGGTGAACACTGAAGCTTTCTTT; CDR3aa: CASSLFSQVNTEAFF
v_gene: TRBV28; d_gene: -; abundance: -; j_gene: TRBJ2-7; len: 13; CDR3nt: TGTGCCAGCAGCAGGGAGCTTTTCTACGAGCAGTACTTC; CDR3aa: CASSRELFYEQYF
v_gene: TRBV7-3; d_gene: -; abundance: few; j_gene: TRBJ1-2; len: 13; CDR3nt: TGTGCCAGCAGCCCCACGAGCGACTATGGCTACACCTTC; CDR3aa: CASSPTSDYGYTF
v_gene: TRBV29-1; d_gene: -; abundance: -; j_gene: TRBJ2-3; len: 13; CDR3nt: TGCAGCGTTGAAACACTCCTCACAGATACGCAGTATTTT; CDR3aa: CSVETLLTDTQYF
v_gene: TRBV27; d_gene: -; abundance: -; j_gene: TRBJ1-5; len: 13; CDR3nt: TGTGCCAGCAGTAGAGACAGAAATCAGCCCCAGCATTTT; CDR3aa: CASSRDRNQPQHF
v_gene: TRBV12-3/TRBV12-4; d_gene: -; abundance: few; j_gene: TRBJ1-3; len: 15; CDR3nt: TGTGCCAGCACCCTCTCCTTCGGCTCCGGAAACACCATATATTTT; CDR3aa: CASTLSFGSGNTIYF
v_gene: TRBV20-1; d_gene: TRBD1; abundance: -; j_gene: TRBJ1-6; len: 15; CDR3nt: TGCAGTGCACCTCGGGACAGGGGTAGGAATTCACCCCTCCACTTT; CDR3aa: CSAPRDRGRNSPLHF
v_gene: TRBV28; d_gene: TRBD1; abundance: -; j_gene: TRBJ1-2; len: 16; CDR3nt: TGTGCCAGCAGTTCCTACCGACAGGGTTGGGACTATGGCTACACCTTC; CDR3aa: CASSSYRQGWDYGYTF
v_gene: TRBV12-3/TRBV12-4; d_gene: -; abundance: -; j_gene: TRBJ1-1; len: 14; CDR3nt: TGTGCCAGCAGTTTGTGGTACAGGACCACTGAAGCTTTCTTT; CDR3aa: CASSLWYRTTEAFF
v_gene: TRBV27; d_gene: -; abundance: -; j_gene: TRBJ2-7; len: 15; CDR3nt: TGTGCCAGCAGTTTAACCCCCCAGGGGCCCTACGAGCAGTACTTC; CDR3aa: CASSLTPQGPYEQYF
v_gene: TRBV7-2; d_gene: -; abundance: -; j_gene: TRBJ2-3; len: 15; CDR3nt: TGTGCCAGCAGCCCGCGGACAGCCCGCACAGATACGCAGTATTTT; CDR3aa: CASSPRTARTDTQYF
v_gene: TRBV5-5; d_gene: -; abundance: -; j_gene: TRBJ2-3; len: 17; CDR3nt: TGTGCCAGCAGCTGGGACAACAGGACCTTGAGCACAGATACGCAGTATTTT; CDR3aa: CASSWDNRTLSTDTQYF
v_gene: TRBV7-2; d_gene: -; abundance: few; j_gene: TRBJ1-2; len: 15; CDR3nt: TGTGCCAGCAGCCCTTGGGGGAACAATGGTTATGGCTACACCTTC; CDR3aa: CASSPWGNNGYGYTF
v_gene: TRBV24-1; d_gene: -; abundance: many; j_gene: TRBJ1-2; len: 13; CDR3nt: TGTGCCACCAGTGATGAGGCGAACTATGGCTACACCTTC; CDR3aa: CATSDEANYGYTF
v_gene: TRBV7-9; d_gene: -; abundance: few; j_gene: TRBJ1-1; len: 13; CDR3nt: TGTGCCAGCAGCTTAAGATGTCGGGAGGAGGCTTTCTTT; CDR3aa: CASSLRCREEAFF
v_gene: TRBV5-1; d_gene: TRBD2; abundance: -; j_gene: TRBJ2-7; len: 17; CDR3nt: TGCGCCAGCAGCAAAACTAGCGGGAGTCTACTATTTGGCGAGCAGTACTTC; CDR3aa: CASSKTSGSLLFGEQYF
v_gene: TRBV6-5; d_gene: -; abundance: once; j_gene: TRBJ1-5; len: 14; CDR3nt: TGTGCCAGCAGTCCCTGCGGTAGCAATCAGCCCCAGCATTTT; CDR3aa: CASSPCGSNQPQHF
v_gene: TRBV10-3; d_gene: TRBD1; abundance: -; j_gene: TRBJ2-5; len: 12; CDR3nt: TGTGCCATCAGCGACAGGGCGGAGACCCAGTACTTC; CDR3aa: CAISDRAETQYF
v_gene: TRBV7-9; d_gene: -; abundance: -; j_gene: TRBJ2-3; len: 15; CDR3nt: TGTGCCAGCAGCTTATATACGTCTAGCACAGATACGCAGTATTTT; CDR3aa: CASSLYTSSTDTQYF
v_gene: TRBV7-2; d_gene: TRBD1; abundance: -; j_gene: TRBJ1-2; len: 13; CDR3nt: TGTGCCAGCAGCATCCGACAGGGTGAAGGCTACACCTTC; CDR3aa: CASSIRQGEGYTF
v_gene: TRBV27; d_gene: -; abundance: few; j_gene: TRBJ1-5; len: 16; CDR3nt: TGTGCCAGCAGTCCCCGGGGGAGGGGGTTGTATCAGCCCCAGCATTTT; CDR3aa: CASSPRGRGLYQPQHF
v_gene: TRBV5-5; d_gene: -; abundance: -; j_gene: TRBJ2-1; len: 12; CDR3nt: TGTGCCAGCAGCCGATCAACTAGTGAGCAGTTCTTC; CDR3aa: CASSRSTSEQFF
v_gene: TRBV4-3; d_gene: -; abundance: few; j_gene: TRBJ2-7; len: 15; CDR3nt: TGCGCCAGCAGCCAAGATGCGGCCATAGGGTACGAGCAGTACTTC; CDR3aa: CASSQDAAIGYEQYF
v_gene: TRBV25-1; d_gene: -; abundance: -; j_gene: TRBJ1-5; len: 12; CDR3nt: TGTGCCAGCAGTGTAGGGTTTCAGCCCCAGCATTTT; CDR3aa: CASSVGFQPQHF
v_gene: TRBV2; d_gene: -; abundance: few; j_gene: TRBJ1-2; len: 14; CDR3nt: TGTGCCAGCAGTGAAGGGGCTACCGGGCGTGGCTACACCTTC; CDR3aa: CASSEGATGRGYTF
v_gene: TRBV20-1; d_gene: -; abundance: few; j_gene: TRBJ1-5; len: 17; CDR3nt: TGCAGTGCTAGACCCCGGACCCGCTCATATAGCAATCAGCCCCAGCATTTT; CDR3aa: CSARPRTRSYSNQPQHF
v_gene: TRBV20-1; d_gene: TRBD2; abundance: -; j_gene: TRBJ2-1; len: 14; CDR3nt: TGCAGTGCTAGTAATAGCGGGCTCAACAATGAGCAGTTCTTC; CDR3aa: CSASNSGLNNEQFF
v_gene: TRBV7-9; d_gene: -; abundance: -; j_gene: TRBJ2-7; len: 16; CDR3nt: TGTGCCAGCAGCCAGGGGACCGTACTTTCTCCCTACGAGCAGTACTTC; CDR3aa: CASSQGTVLSPYEQYF
v_gene: TRBV7-2; d_gene: TRBD1; abundance: -; j_gene: TRBJ1-1; len: 13; CDR3nt: TGTGCCAGCAGCTTTTACAGGGGGAGAGAAGCTTTCTTT; CDR3aa: CASSFYRGREAFF
v_gene: TRBV2; d_gene: -; abundance: few; j_gene: TRBJ2-3; len: 15; CDR3nt: TGTGCCAGCAGTGAGTCACACAGGGTCACAGATACGCAGTATTTT; CDR3aa: CASSESHRVTDTQYF
v_gene: TRBV5-1; d_gene: -; abundance: -; j_gene: TRBJ2-7; len: 14; CDR3nt: TGCGCCAGCAGCCCGGGACACCTCAACTACGAGCAGTACTTC; CDR3aa: CASSPGHLNYEQYF